The TCR beta chain described here comes from a study of cytomegalovirus exposure and HLA in healthy donors. The study's findings and limits: It was confirmed in vitro that a few of the CMV-associated chains were specific for CMV antigens. High sensitivity and specificity were reportedly achieved when the classifier diagnosed cytomegalovirus status. Most TCR sequences proved rare, with some public TCRs found in many donors. The listing of 150 to 200 TCR beta chains classed them as cytomegalovirus-associated.

In regard to this clone: Its antigen is not known.

Germline assignment: CDR1 SGHDT and CDR2 YYEEEE. The CDR3 extends over 13 amino acids. V lost 1 base and J lost 11; bases outside the gene matches: 5. Libraries were prepared by immunoSEQ multiplex PCR; TCRdb keeps only in-frame clonotypes and omits some of them. The table lists 130,000 to 150,000 clones, roughly nine tenths of them singletons, with approximately 9.2% in the top ten. The sequence was obtained from a woman aged 18-29 years in good health and CMV-seropositive. Sequenced sample: PBMCs. The chain carries TRBV5-6 and TRBJ1-5, with 8 nucleotides matching TRBD1. CDR3 amino acids: CASSLRTGRTQHF. The CDR3 bases are TGTGCCAGCAGCTTGCGGACAGGGCGGACCCAGCATTTT.